The rows below give T cell receptor beta chains drawn from one sample of a study of identical twins. From the 5' RACE reads, TCRdb called clonotypes with MiXCR, one entry per CDR3 protein. Among 200,000 to 250,000 distinct CDR3 sequences listed, 6% to 8.5% were seen once. This sample was shared with a second study, whose subject was yellow fever vaccine responses in identical twins.

The sequencing sample was made of CD8+ T cells sorted from blood. All receptors derive from a woman between 18 and 30 years old in good health. Each CDR3 is given without its conserved first and last residue. Clone size is stated in some rows and not others, as once, few, many or a class when expanded.

many	12	TRBV4-1	ASSQAGREETQY
.	14	TRBV9	ASSVGALLSTDTQY
many	13	TRBV25-1	ASSGTSGAYNEQF
.	13	TRBV4-1	ASSQRWETNSPLH
few	12	TRBV6-1	ASRTQTGGLEQY
.	14	TRBV7-9	ASSTTDRITPYEQY
many	13	TRBV7-8	ASSLSGSWDNEQF
.	13	TRBV6-4	ASSEASGGVDEQF
many	13	TRBV4-1	ASSRPGQGETEAF
few	10	TRBV6-6	ASVDGNYGYT
many	12	TRBV2	ASSRDRRYNEQF
few	11	TRBV6-2/TRBV6-3	ASSYGSPYEQY
few	14	TRBV2	ASSELAVAGYNEQF
.	13	TRBV2	ASSAGDRGLFEQF
many	10	TRBV10-3	AISEDFDTIY
few	13	TRBV28	ASNNFGGHNTEAF
many	11	TRBV27	ASSFRTGGELF
few	10	TRBV2	ASNGGLAKQF
many	12	TRBV28	ASSATGGTYGYT
many	12	TRBV6-4	ASSDGGGTDTQY
many	15	TRBV3-1	ASSQLPGLDNTGELF
.	12	TRBV2	ASSEESGSYEQY
.	13	TRBV24-1	ATSDRGAGYNEQF
.	14	TRBV4-1	ASSQATTGGGYEQY
many	13	TRBV20-1	SASRQGVFAYEQY
many	14	TRBV9	ASSVPLDSENTEAF
.	13	TRBV29-1	SAQVGFPADYEQY
.	14	TRBV2	ASDVGTGSFAFGYT
many	12	TRBV28	ASTGALAKNIQY